These 21 T cell receptor beta chains share one sample of origin, sequenced in a study of T cell repertoires in cytomegalovirus infection. TCRdb re-derived calls from the reads in MiXCR, one entry per CDR3 protein. The table records about 490,000 distinct CDR3 sequences, 16% of them present only once. Sequencing was done on a sample of CD8+ T cells from PBMCs. Receptors originate from a human donor in good health (CMV status not recorded). Some clones in this sample may be carry-over from other donors' samples.

This clonotype was seen ten or more times. This sequence joins TRBV6-6 and TRBJ1-1; TRBD1 might be the D (6 bases). CDR3 size: 14 residues. The V end lost 6 bases, the J end lost 4 bases, and 15 bases lay between the germline ends. The germline V gene has CDR1 MNHNY and CDR2 SVGAGI (reference sequence). Written as DNA, the CDR3 is TGTGCCAGCAGCGTGGGGGGGCTCAGCACTGAAGCTTTCTTT. It specifies CASSVGGLSTEAFF.

The table lists this clonotype with many counts. The chain uses TRBV28 and TRBJ2-5, with 11 bases matching TRBD2. Germline V gene sequence: CDR1 MDHEN, CDR2 SYDVKM. Losses at the gene ends were 4 bases for V and 4 bases for J; bases not matched to a gene: 11. The CDR3 has 17 amino acids. Here the CDR3 reads CASSSPYRLAGGETQYF. CDR3 DNA sequence: TGTGCCAGCAGTTCTCCATATCGGCTAGCGGGGGGAGAGACCCAGTACTTC.

This clonotype has at least ten counts. V gene TRBV28 combines with J gene TRBJ1-4; 8 bases match TRBD1. This CDR3 is built from 20 residues. Germline CDR1 reads MDHEN; CDR2 reads SYDVKM. The trim removed 3 bases at V and 0 bases at J, leaving 15 bases unmatched. CDR3 in amino acids: CASSLLGQVALSTTNEKLFF. The CDR3 DNA is TGTGCCAGCAGTTTGTTGGGACAGGTCGCTCTATCGACAACTAATGAAAAACTGTTTTTT.

This clonotype occurred many times. The chain employs TRBV11-2 and TRBJ2-3; 8 nucleotides align to TRBD2. V trimming: 2 bases; J trimming: 5 bases; junction bases outside the gene matches: 9. The CDR3 consists of 16 residues. Germline V gene sequence: CDR1 SGHAT, CDR2 FQNNGV. The CDR3 nucleotides read TGTGCCAGCAGCTTATGGGAACCCACTAGCGGAGATACGCAGTATTTT. As protein: CASSLWEPTSGDTQYF.

The chain uses TRBV20-1 and TRBJ1-4; D might be TRBD1 (5 bases). CDR1 is DFQATT and CDR2 is SNEGSKA in the germline V gene (reference sequence). This CDR3 spans 13 amino acids. V was trimmed by 4 bases and J by 3 bases, leaving 9 bases between them. The CDR3 sequence: CSATGTANEKLFF. The CDR3 DNA is TGCAGTGCTACAGGGACGGCTAATGAAAAACTGTTTTTT.

About this clonotype itself: A much more abundant neighbour one base away suggests this may be a read error. The rearrangement links TRBV12-3 or TRBV12-4 to TRBJ1-2, with a tentative D call TRBD1 (6 bases). The CDR3 has 14 residues. The CDR3 coding sequence is TGTGCCAGCAGTTTAGCCCAGGGGACTTTTGGCTACATCTTC. This encodes CASSLAQGTFGYIF.

Only a few counts were recorded for this clonotype. The gene calls are TRBV6-2 or TRBV6-3 and TRBJ1-4; no clear D. There are 15 residues in the CDR3. Germline loops: CDR1 MNHEY, CDR2 SVGEGT. The germline V and J ends were trimmed by 4 bases and 2 bases, with 11 bases remaining between them. CDR3 amino acids: CASSSLPRTNEKLFF. CDR3 nucleotides: TGTGCCAGCAGTTCCTTGCCGAGGACTAATGAAAAACTGTTTTTT.

Many counts were recorded for this clonotype. The chain employs TRBV15 and TRBJ1-5; 10 bases align to TRBD1. The CDR3 covers 15 residues. The germline CDR1 and CDR2 sequences are LNHNV and YYDKDF (reference sequence). Germline trimming cut 3 bases from V and 6 bases from J; bases unmatched to any gene: 5. In DNA form, the CDR3 reads TGTGCCACCAGCAGGGACAGGGGGACCGGTCAGCCCCAGCATTTT. Its protein is CATSRDRGTGQPQHF.

This chain joins TRBV9 and TRBJ1-2, with 8 bases aligning to TRBD1. This CDR3 has 12 amino acids. The V segment lost 6 bases and the J segment 4 bases; nucleotides outside the gene matches: 2. The germline gives CDR1 SGDLS, CDR2 YYNGEE. The CDR3 DNA is TGTGCCAGCACTGACAGGGGCTATGGCTACACCTTC. Translating gives CASTDRGYGYTF. Using reference TRBV9 and TRBJ1-2 for the parts outside the CDR3, the full variable domain is DSGVTQTPKHLITATGQRVTLRCSPRSGDLSVYWYQQSLDQGLQFLIQYYNGEERAKGNILERFSAQQFPDLHSELNLSSLELGDSALYFCASTDRGYGYTFGSGTRLTVV.

This clonotype was observed at least ten times. The chain combines TRBV6-5 with TRBJ2-1, with D possibly TRBD2 on 7 matching bases. V was trimmed by 1 base and J by 6 bases, leaving 10 bases between them. The length of the CDR3 is 14 residues. Looked up from germline, CDR1 is MNHEY and CDR2 is SVGAGI. The CDR3 loop is CASSYLGGANEQFF. In nucleotides, the CDR3 is TGTGCCAGCAGTTACTTGGGGGGGGCCAATGAGCAGTTCTTC.

This chain uses TRBV29-1 with TRBJ1-5; D unresolved. Deletions cut 3 bases from V and 2 bases from J, with 14 bases between. CDR1 is SQVTM and CDR2 is ANQGSEA in the germline V gene. This CDR3 comprises 15 residues. This chain's CDR3 is CSVEAVPIGNQPQHF. The CDR3 DNA sequence: TGCAGCGTTGAGGCAGTACCTATTGGCAATCAGCCCCAGCATTTT.

The V gene is TRBV6-8, the J gene TRBJ2-1, with 7 bases lining up with TRBD1. The CDR3 is 16 residues long. V shed 0 bases, J shed 5 bases, and the junction held 7 bases outside the gene matches. Germline CDR1 and CDR2: MNHGY and SAAAGT. CDR3: CASSYSVGGLDNEQFF. The CDR3 nucleotides read TGTGCCAGCAGTTACTCGGTAGGGGGCTTGGACAATGAGCAGTTCTTC.

This clonotype showed up many times. V is TRBV7-9 and J is TRBJ1-4; TRBD1 might be the D (5 bases). Germline V gene sequence: CDR1 SEHNR, CDR2 FQNEAQ (reference sequence). CDR3 length: 16 amino acids. V gave up 5 bases and J gave up 4 bases, with 17 bases separating them. The chain's CDR3 is CASSPNPGRSNEKLFF. The CDR3 nucleotides are TGTGCCAGCAGCCCCAATCCGGGACGGAGTAATGAAAAACTGTTTTTT.

J is TRBJ2-1 and V is TRBV2; tentatively, D is TRBD1 (5 bases). This CDR3 contains 13 residues. Germline loops: CDR1 SNHLY, CDR2 FYNNEI. Between the trimmed V and J ends, which lost 6 bases and 12 bases, there was a span of 18 bases. The CDR3 DNA sequence: TGTGCCAGCAGACTAAGGGGATTCTGGGGGCAGTTCTTC. Protein: CASRLRGFWGQFF.

The V and J genes are TRBV25-1 and TRBJ1-3; D call uncertain. Germline V gives CDR1 MGHDK, CDR2 SYGVNS. V gave up 3 bases and J gave up 0 bases, with 9 bases separating them. CDR3 length: 15 amino acids. Written as DNA, the CDR3 is TGTGCCAGCAGTGACCCTGACCTCTCTGGAAACACCATATATTTT. Its protein product is CASSDPDLSGNTIYF.

Worth noting for this clonotype: Possible read error: a much larger clone is one base away. The rearrangement links TRBV7-3 to TRBJ2-3, with 9 bases aligning to TRBD1. The CDR3 has 14 residues. Germline V gene sequence: CDR1 SGHTA, CDR2 FQGTGA. In DNA, the CDR3 is TGTGCCAGCAGCTTTACAGGGGGCACAGATAAGCAGTATTTT. Protein product: CASSFTGGTDKQYF.

As to this clonotype: Mismatch with germline at one junction end may stem from a read error. J is TRBJ2-7 and V is TRBV27, with D tentatively TRBD1 or TRBD2 (5 bases each). The CDR3 is 14 residues long. Germline V gene data show CDR1 as MNHEY and CDR2 as SMNVEV (reference sequence). Written as DNA, the CDR3 is TGTGCCAGCAGTTTGGGGACGGCCTCCTACGTGCAGTACTTC. Its protein product is CASSLGTASYVQYF.

The chain joins TRBV20-1 to TRBJ1-3; no clear D. V shed 0 bases and J shed 5 bases, with 11 bases lying between them. Germline V gene sequence: CDR1 DFQATT, CDR2 SNEGSKA (reference sequence). The length of the CDR3 is 14 residues. CDR3 protein: CSARDRAGRNTIYF. The CDR3 DNA sequence: TGCAGTGCTAGAGATCGGGCCGGCCGAAACACCATATATTTT.

The V gene is TRBV6-5, the J gene TRBJ2-7; 7 bases are a match to TRBD2. With V trimmed by 2 bases and J by 7 bases, 11 bases remained unmatched. Germline-derived CDR1 and CDR2 are MNHEY and SVGAGI. The CDR3 loop spans 15 amino acids. CDR3: CASSYGRGSLVEQYF. CDR3 nucleotide sequence: TGTGCCAGCAGTTACGGGCGGGGGTCTTTGGTAGAGCAGTACTTC.

This clonotype has a count of ten or more. V gene TRBV5-6 combines with J gene TRBJ2-7; D is possibly TRBD1 (6 bases). Per the germline V gene, CDR1 is SGHDT and CDR2 is YYEEEE. The CDR3 totals 15 residues. Trimming stripped 7 bases from V and 0 bases from J, with 17 bases between. The CDR3 sequence is CASFLKGESSYEQYF. CDR3 in DNA: TGTGCCAGCTTCCTCAAGGGGGAGAGCTCCTACGAGCAGTACTTC.

Many counts were recorded for this clonotype. The chain recombines TRBV6-1 with TRBJ1-5, with D perhaps TRBD1 (6 bases). The CDR3 length is 16 residues. Trimming shortened V by 4 bases and J by 3 bases, and 16 bases separated the two germline ends. Germline CDR1 MNHNS, CDR2 SASEGT. CDR3 sequence reads: CASSGETGKFNQPQHF. CDR3 nucleotides: TGTGCCAGCAGTGGGGAAACAGGGAAGTTCAATCAGCCCCAGCATTTT.